This is a list of T cell receptor beta chains from one sample in a study of blood T cell repertoires in COVID-19. The method was immunoSEQ multiplex PCR; TCRdb's version includes in-frame clones alone and lacks a portion of them. The sample contains more than 150,000 clones, roughly nine tenths of which appear only once. The sample comprised peripheral blood. The receptors here all came from an older man with active or convalescent COVID-19. Each CDR3 is given without its conserved first and last residue.

J | V | CDR3
TRBJ2-1 | TRBV11-2 | ASSLVVGGRGEQF
TRBJ2-1 | TRBV3-1/TRBV3-2 | ASSQEGGFYNEQF
TRBJ2-3 | TRBV28 | ASSVALNTQY
TRBJ2-5 | TRBV5-5 | ASSLRGRDQETQY
TRBJ1-1 | TRBV7-2 | ASSLRTGAEAF
TRBJ1-4 | TRBV7-2 | ASSKQGSANEKLF
TRBJ2-1 | TRBV6-2/TRBV6-3 | ASSWGVYNEQF
TRBJ1-5 | TRBV18 | ASSDRNQPQH
TRBJ1-1 | TRBV15 | ATSRDSRDTEAF
TRBJ2-2 | TRBV6-2/TRBV6-3 | ASSYYVTSGTGELF
TRBJ1-5 | TRBV7-2 | ASSPKEAGQPQH
TRBJ1-6 | TRBV3-1/TRBV3-2 | ASSQDYSPLH
TRBJ2-1 | TRBV18 | ASSPTAYNEQF
TRBJ2-2 | TRBV6-5 | ASSYYPPQGTGELF
TRBJ1-1 | TRBV5-4 | ASSRDRGTTEAF
TRBJ2-1 | TRBV18 | ASSPRTGLSRNEQF
TRBJ1-5 | TRBV19 | ASSRRGGVSNQPQH
TRBJ2-1 | TRBV7-9 | ASSPRGGTYNEQF
TRBJ1-1 | TRBV6-5 | ASRLQGADTEAF
TRBJ2-7 | TRBV6-2/TRBV6-3 | ASSDGLVRGGEQY
TRBJ2-7 | TRBV9 | ASSVGRAGEQY
TRBJ1-4 | TRBV7-2 | ASSLSQGGNEKLF
TRBJ1-1 | TRBV6-6 | ASTFRPWATEAF
TRBJ2-7 | TRBV7-8 | ASSRTVSYEQY
TRBJ1-3 | TRBV5-1 | ASAHHDSRGRGNTIY
TRBJ2-3 | TRBV5-8 | ASSPDRLAFTDTQY
TRBJ1-2 | TRBV5-4 | ASSIGYGYT
TRBJ2-7 | TRBV18 | ASSPSRDSSYEQY
TRBJ1-6 | TRBV18 | ASSPDRVGSPLH